These T cell receptor beta chains were read from a single sample in a study of T cell responses to AZD1222 COVID-19 vaccine. Assay used: immunoSEQ multiplex PCR; TCRdb lists only in-frame clones, some missing. The data show about 150,000 clones, approximately 83% seen once. Material: peripheral blood, obtained on day 0 of AZD1222 vaccination. The receptors were gathered from an adult in good health. Both conserved end residues are part of each CDR3. The D gene is left open where the match is weak. Rows may omit the clone size; those that give it use once, few, many or a size class.

d_call: TRBD1; cdr3_length: 15; v_call: TRBV5-1; clone_size: .; j_call: TRBJ1-1; cdr3_aa: CASSSWTGGNTEAFF; cdr3_nt: TGCGCCAGCAGCTCGTGGACAGGGGGGAACACTGAAGCTTTCTTT
d_call: TRBD2; cdr3_length: 16; v_call: TRBV10-3; clone_size: .; j_call: TRBJ2-5; cdr3_aa: CAISRTSGGYQETQYF; cdr3_nt: TGTGCCATCAGCCGGACTAGCGGGGGTTATCAAGAGACCCAGTACTTC
d_call: .; cdr3_length: 14; v_call: TRBV2; clone_size: once; j_call: TRBJ1-3; cdr3_aa: CASSEGLRGNTIYF; cdr3_nt: TGTGCCAGCAGTGAGGGTTTGCGGGGAAACACCATATATTTT
d_call: .; cdr3_length: 14; v_call: TRBV10-1; clone_size: .; j_call: TRBJ1-4; cdr3_aa: CASSDGSTNEKLFF; cdr3_nt: TGCGCCAGCAGTGACGGTTCAACTAATGAAAAACTGTTTTTT
d_call: .; cdr3_length: 18; v_call: TRBV7-9; clone_size: .; j_call: TRBJ2-4; cdr3_aa: CASSPSFGVGVAKNIQYF; cdr3_nt: TGTGCCAGCAGCCCGAGTTTTGGGGTTGGGGTAGCCAAAAACATTCAGTACTTC
d_call: .; cdr3_length: 16; v_call: TRBV7-8; clone_size: .; j_call: TRBJ1-1; cdr3_aa: CASSKTGDRGGTEAFF; cdr3_nt: TGTGCCAGCAGCAAAACGGGGGATAGGGGTGGCACTGAAGCTTTCTTT
d_call: .; cdr3_length: 16; v_call: TRBV7-9; clone_size: .; j_call: TRBJ2-3; cdr3_aa: CASSLAQGGYGDTQYF; cdr3_nt: TGTGCCAGCAGCTTAGCTCAGGGGGGCTACGGAGATACGCAGTATTTT
d_call: TRBD2; cdr3_length: 15; v_call: TRBV5-1; clone_size: .; j_call: TRBJ2-2; cdr3_aa: CASSQVAGGTGELFF; cdr3_nt: TGCGCCAGCAGCCAAGTAGCGGGGGGCACCGGGGAGCTGTTTTTT
d_call: .; cdr3_length: 14; v_call: TRBV11-2; clone_size: .; j_call: TRBJ2-2; cdr3_aa: CASRSIGVSGELFF; cdr3_nt: TGTGCCAGCAGGAGTATCGGGGTCTCCGGGGAGCTGTTTTTT
d_call: .; cdr3_length: 12; v_call: TRBV28; clone_size: .; j_call: TRBJ2-1; cdr3_aa: CASSLPTGGQFF; cdr3_nt: TGTGCCAGCAGTTTACCCACTGGGGGGCAGTTCTTC
d_call: .; cdr3_length: 14; v_call: TRBV27; clone_size: .; j_call: TRBJ1-5; cdr3_aa: CASSLTWGDQPQHF; cdr3_nt: TGTGCCAGCAGCCTGACGTGGGGCGATCAGCCCCAGCATTTT
d_call: .; cdr3_length: 14; v_call: TRBV3-1/TRBV3-2; clone_size: few; j_call: TRBJ1-1; cdr3_aa: CASSSFSGNTEAFF; cdr3_nt: TGTGCCAGCAGCTCTTTCTCGGGGAACACTGAAGCTTTCTTT
d_call: .; cdr3_length: 18; v_call: TRBV18; clone_size: .; j_call: TRBJ1-6; cdr3_aa: CASSRDTQMSSYNSPLHF; cdr3_nt: TGTGCCAGCTCCCGGGACACTCAAATGAGCTCCTATAATTCACCCCTCCACTTT
d_call: .; cdr3_length: 16; v_call: TRBV21-1; clone_size: .; j_call: TRBJ2-2; cdr3_aa: CASSKPQGKSAGELFF; cdr3_nt: TGTGCCAGCAGCAAACCCCAGGGGAAGTCCGCCGGGGAGCTGTTTTTT
d_call: .; cdr3_length: 13; v_call: TRBV6-1; clone_size: .; j_call: TRBJ2-7; cdr3_aa: CASSEGPDDEQYF; cdr3_nt: TGTGCCAGCAGTGAAGGTCCAGACGACGAGCAGTACTTC
d_call: .; cdr3_length: 14; v_call: TRBV4-1; clone_size: .; j_call: TRBJ2-7; cdr3_aa: CASSQGGVLYEQYF; cdr3_nt: TGCGCCAGCAGCCAAGGGGGGGTCCTCTACGAGCAGTACTTC
d_call: .; cdr3_length: 16; v_call: TRBV7-8; clone_size: .; j_call: TRBJ2-5; cdr3_aa: CASSLGVSRGQETQYF; cdr3_nt: TGTGCCAGCAGCTTAGGGGTTAGCAGGGGCCAAGAGACCCAGTACTTC
d_call: .; cdr3_length: 15; v_call: TRBV11-2; clone_size: .; j_call: TRBJ1-1; cdr3_aa: CASSLAGTANTEAFF; cdr3_nt: TGTGCCAGCAGCTTGGCTGGAACAGCGAACACTGAAGCTTTCTTT
d_call: TRBD2; cdr3_length: 15; v_call: TRBV2; clone_size: .; j_call: TRBJ2-1; cdr3_aa: CASRDLAGLRDEQFF; cdr3_nt: TGTGCCAGCAGGGATCTAGCGGGGTTACGGGATGAGCAGTTCTTC
d_call: .; cdr3_length: 14; v_call: TRBV3-1/TRBV3-2; clone_size: .; j_call: TRBJ2-1; cdr3_aa: CASSQGGGYNEQFF; cdr3_nt: TGTGCCAGCAGCCAAGGAGGCGGGTACAATGAGCAGTTCTTC
d_call: .; cdr3_length: 12; v_call: TRBV6-5; clone_size: .; j_call: TRBJ1-6; cdr3_aa: CASSYGYSPLHF; cdr3_nt: TGTGCCAGCAGTTACGGGTACTCACCCCTCCACTTT
d_call: .; cdr3_length: 15; v_call: TRBV21-1; clone_size: .; j_call: TRBJ2-1; cdr3_aa: CARPFLVSSYNEQFF; cdr3_nt: TGTGCCAGGCCTTTCCTCGTGAGCTCCTACAATGAGCAGTTCTTC
d_call: .; cdr3_length: 15; v_call: TRBV6-4; clone_size: .; j_call: TRBJ1-5; cdr3_aa: CASSRGPLGNQPQHF; cdr3_nt: TGTGCCAGCAGTCGAGGGCCCCTGGGCAATCAGCCCCAGCATTTT
d_call: .; cdr3_length: 10; v_call: TRBV29-1; clone_size: .; j_call: TRBJ2-1; cdr3_aa: CSVEDREQFF; cdr3_nt: TGCAGCGTTGAAGACAGGGAGCAGTTCTTC
d_call: .; cdr3_length: 14; v_call: TRBV15; clone_size: few; j_call: TRBJ1-2; cdr3_aa: CATSPRGTLRGYTF; cdr3_nt: TGTGCCACCAGCCCCAGAGGGACCCTGAGGGGCTACACCTTC